The clone carrying this T cell receptor (beta chain) occurred once. The data were taken from a study of CD8 T cells in Susac syndrome. It was with random hexamers that 0.5 to 1 ug RNA was reverse transcribed. TCRdb used MiXCR to reprocess the immunoSEQ multiplex PCR reads, holding one entry per CDR3 protein. This table holds 200,000 to 250,000 distinct CDR3 sequences, about 90% found once. The clonotype comes from a human donor with multiple sclerosis. The sequenced sample consisted of CD8+ T cells from PBMCs.

The CDR3 nucleotides are TGTGCCTGGACCTCAGGCCCCCACGGCTACACCTTC. Encoded protein: CAWTSGPHGYTF. This chain joins TRBV30 and TRBJ1-2; D not resolved. CDR1 and CDR2 from the germline V gene are GTSNPN and SVGIG (reference sequence). The CDR3 covers 12 residues. V was trimmed by 4 bases and J by 8 bases, leaving 14 bases between them.